One and the same sample provided the 12 T cell receptor beta chains below, sequenced in a study of blood T cell repertoires in COVID-19. Method: immunoSEQ multiplex PCR; TCRdb's copy keeps in-frame clones and lacks some. The data show 30,000 to 40,000 clones, 80% seen once. Sample: peripheral blood. The receptor set was obtained from a woman aged 70-85 years with acute or convalescent COVID-19.

The chain uses TRBV5-6 and TRBJ2-3, with 11 bases that match TRBD2. The CDR3 runs 17 residues. Germline CDR1 SGHDT, CDR2 YYEEEE. V dropped 0 bases and J dropped 4; count of bases not matched to a gene: 7. This CDR3 is CASSLVTSGDFSDTQYF. In DNA, the CDR3 is TGTGCCAGCAGCTTGGTGACTAGCGGGGATTTTTCAGATACGCAGTATTTT.

This chain joins TRBV5-6 and TRBJ2-7; 7 bases match TRBD2. The junction had 4 bases not matched to a gene; V was cut back by 4 bases and J by 12 bases. This CDR3 comprises 10 residues. Germline values: CDR1 SGHDT, CDR2 YYEEEE. CDR3 region: CASSTPGGYF. The CDR3 DNA is TGTGCCAGCAGCACACCGGGAGGGTACTTC.

V gene TRBV28 combines with J gene TRBJ2-7; 11 bases are a match to TRBD2. This CDR3 has 16 amino acids. Unmatched junction bases numbered 6, after V lost 5 bases and J lost 0 bases. Germline CDR1 is MDHEN and CDR2 is SYDVKM. As DNA, the CDR3 is TGTGCCAGCAGTCCTTCCGGGACTAGCGGCTCCTACGAGCAGTACTTC. Protein sequence: CASSPSGTSGSYEQYF.

This clone was seen a single time. The chain couples TRBV4-2 to TRBJ2-3, with 7 bases aligning to TRBD2. V dropped 1 base and J dropped 0; count of bases not matched to a gene: 7. The CDR3 is 17 residues long. Germline V CDR1 and CDR2: LGHNA, YNFKEQ. The CDR3 coding sequence is TGTGCCAGCAGCCAAGGGACTAGAGGCTCTAGCACAGATACGCAGTATTTT. This codes for CASSQGTRGSSTDTQYF.

The chain combines TRBV5-1 with TRBJ1-1, with D possibly matching TRBD1 (6 bases). Trimming took off 0 bases at V and 1 base at J, with 13 bases between the two ends. This CDR3 is built from 16 residues. Germline CDR1 and CDR2: SGHRS and YFSETQ. The CDR3 coding sequence is TGCGCCAGCAGCTTGGCCGAACGGGGGGCGAACACTGAAGCTTTCTTT. It specifies CASSLAERGANTEAFF.

The chain joins TRBV2 to TRBJ2-6; TRBD2 agrees at 11 bases. There are 18 residues in the CDR3. V dropped 6 bases and J dropped 0; count of bases not matched to a gene: 7. CDR1 and CDR2 from the germline V gene are SNHLY and FYNNEI. The CDR3, as DNA: TGTGCCAGCAGCTCAGATCTAGCGGGGGGCTCTGGGGCCAACGTCCTGACTTTC. Translating it yields CASSSDLAGGSGANVLTF.

The chain employs TRBV3-1 (or the pseudogene TRBV3-2) and TRBJ2-1; 10 bases match TRBD2. From germline, CDR1 is LGHDT and CDR2 YNNKEL (reference sequence). This CDR3 has 16 residues. The V gene end was trimmed by 4 bases and the J gene end by 4 bases; junction bases not matched to a gene: 7. DNA for the CDR3: TGTGCCAGCAGCCTTTTAAGGACTAGCGGATACAATGAGCAGTTCTTC. Its translation: CASSLLRTSGYNEQFF.

The rearrangement uses TRBV7-2 and TRBJ1-4, with D possibly matching TRBD1 (6 bases). The germline V gene encodes CDR1 SGHTA and CDR2 FQGNSA. The CDR3 length is 17 residues. Between the trimmed V and J ends, which lost 3 bases and 3 bases, there was a span of 17 bases. The CDR3 protein is CASSFRQRGAANEKLFF. CDR3 coding DNA: TGTGCCAGCAGCTTTAGGCAGCGGGGGGCGGCTAATGAAAAACTGTTTTTT. The full variable domain, rest sourced from reference TRBV7-2 and TRBJ1-4, is GAGVSQSPSNKVTEKGKDVELRCDPISGHTALYWYRQSLGQGLEFLIYFQGNSAPDKSGLPSDRFSAERTGGSVSTLTIQRTQQEDSAVYLCASSFRQRGAANEKLFFGSGTQLSVL.

Judged by abundance, this clone is medium-sized. The chain joins TRBV7-9 to TRBJ1-4, with TRBD1 matching over 7 bases. V trimming: 6 bases; J trimming: 7 bases; junction bases outside the gene matches: 8. This CDR3 is 14 amino acids long. CDR1 and CDR2 from the germline V gene are SEHNR and FQNEAQ (reference sequence). CDR3 region: CASSFGQAGEKLFF. For the CDR3, the DNA is TGTGCCAGCAGTTTCGGACAGGCGGGTGAAAAACTGTTTTTT.

The chain joins TRBV25-1 to TRBJ2-3, with TRBD1 matching over 9 bases. From germline, CDR1 is MGHDK and CDR2 SYGVNS. Unmatched junction bases numbered 7, after V lost 4 bases and J lost 5 bases. CDR3 size: 15 residues. Here the CDR3 reads CASSATGGALDTQYF. In DNA, the CDR3 is TGTGCCAGCAGTGCTACAGGGGGCGCCTTAGATACGCAGTATTTT.

The chain employs TRBV2 and TRBJ1-3; 7 bases map to TRBD1. J gave up 2 bases and V 7 bases, and 8 bases lay outside the gene matches. The CDR3 consists of 15 residues. Germline-derived CDR1 and CDR2 are SNHLY and FYNNEI. CDR3 residues: CASNPATGAGNTIYF. The CDR3 nucleotides are TGTGCCAGCAACCCCGCCACAGGGGCTGGAAACACCATATATTTT. Full variable domain (rest looked up from reference TRBV2 and TRBJ1-3): EPEVTQTPSHQVTQMGQEVILRCVPISNHLYFYWYRQILGQKVEFLVSFYNNEISEKSEIFDDQFSVERPDGSNFTLKIRSTKLEDSAMYFCASNPATGAGNTIYFGEGSWLTVV.

This chain uses TRBV18 with TRBJ2-7; D may be TRBD1 (6 bases). Germline-derived CDR1 and CDR2 are KGHSH and LQKENI. The length of the CDR3 is 13 residues. Trimming shortened V by 3 bases and J by 3 bases, and 9 bases separated the two germline ends. The CDR3 here is CASSPQQGYEQYF. The CDR3 DNA follows: TGTGCCAGCTCACCCCAACAGGGCTACGAGCAGTACTTC.